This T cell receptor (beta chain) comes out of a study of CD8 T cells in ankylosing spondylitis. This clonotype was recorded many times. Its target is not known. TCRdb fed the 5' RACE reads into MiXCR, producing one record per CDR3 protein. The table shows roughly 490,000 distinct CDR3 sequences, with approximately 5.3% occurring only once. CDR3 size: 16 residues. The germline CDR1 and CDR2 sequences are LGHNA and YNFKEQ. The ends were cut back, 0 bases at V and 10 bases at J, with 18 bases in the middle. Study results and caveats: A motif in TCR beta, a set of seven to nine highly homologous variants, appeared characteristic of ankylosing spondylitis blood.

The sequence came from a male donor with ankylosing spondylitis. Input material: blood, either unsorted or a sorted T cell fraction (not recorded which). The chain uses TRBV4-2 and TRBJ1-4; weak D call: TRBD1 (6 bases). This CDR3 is CASSQDLRQGNGKLFF. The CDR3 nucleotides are TGTGCCAGCAGCCAAGATTTGCGGCAGGGGAACGGAAAACTGTTTTTT.